The subject of this entry is one T cell receptor beta chain. This clone has a handful of counts. Its target antigen remains unknown. No base qualities exist here, and no much larger clone lies one base off it. Two independent genomic DNA replicates were amplified for each sample, with about 0.5 ug used for blood and about 1.5 ug for tumor or normal breast. TCRB sequencing of genomic DNA was carried out with the ImmunoSeq Intro kit according to the manufacturer's instructions. Multiplex PCR was run for about 30 cycles using proprietary primers and spike-in control sequences for absolute quantification. An 87-bp fragment spanning the CDR3 and flanking V and J genes was sequenced with single-end 150-bp reads. Seven samples, each with two replicates, were multiplexed per lane of an Illumina MiSeq using version 3.0 chemistry. For the original study's pipeline: Raw data were processed with the vendor's proprietary pipeline, and both replicates were merged into a single result per sample. A clonotype was defined as productive rearrangements that share the same V-gene family, CDR3 amino acid sequence and J-gene segment. Clonality was computed as 1 minus the normalized Shannon entropy (Pielou evenness) of TCRB abundances. T cell density was estimated by dividing total templates by the number of input cells inferred from the DNA input amount. Recon was used with default parameters to estimate total repertoire diversity and clonality. Tumor-enriched clonotypes were defined as having over 0.1% abundance in tumor and at least 32-fold higher abundance than in normal breast. TCRdb re-hosts the immuneACCESS table, in-frame sequences only. Its copies lack some clones; in the studies checked, an unresolved V gene accounts for under half of them, and the cause for the rest is not known. V and J calls and clone size come straight from that table; D and trimming were deduced from the DNA. The sample table shows some 58,000 clones, and about 80% are seen once. Around 3.7% of the sample belongs to the ten largest clones.

The study profiled bulk TCR beta-chain repertoires in matched peripheral blood, tumor and adjacent normal breast tissue taken from about 15 patients with early-stage breast cancer. Before surgery, about 4.5-10 mL of whole blood was collected in EDTA tubes and processed within 2 hours. Peripheral blood mononuclear cells were isolated by Ficoll-Paque centrifugation in SepMate-50 tubes. PBMCs were cryopreserved in around 90% FBS with around 10% DMSO in aliquots of roughly 2 to 4.5 million cells and stored in liquid nitrogen. The Qiagen AllPrep DNA/RNA Mini kit was used to extract genomic DNA. This sample was taken from a study of early stage breast cancer tumors (dated by TCRdb to the late 2010s). About the full investigation: Of the 15 or so invasive breast tumors, more than 9 were found to be estrogen receptor-positive, progesterone receptor-positive and HER2-negative. The average read coverage per sample was around 10-fold. About 70% of the 12 ER+/PR+/HER2- tumors were invasive ductal carcinomas, while the other four were invasive lobular carcinomas. A total of 2 million to 3 million templates, representing almost 1,100,000 unique clonotypes, were detected across all samples.

What the study reported, not specific to this receptor: Enriched TCRB sequences shared across patients were mostly commonly generated sequences, unlikely to play an important role in the tumor microenvironment. About 2.5-fold higher T cell density and higher clonality were observed in tumors than in adjacent normal breast tissue. Repertoires from blood and normal breast were more alike than repertoires from blood and tumor, and in about 90% of the 16 patients, comparing each tissue with blood separated tumor from normal. Sequencing bulk genomic DNA from unsorted cells could not capture chain pairing or functional markers like CD4, CD8 and FOXP3. The small cohort size prevented analysis by tumor subtype.

The CDR3 starts with the cysteine, ends with the phenylalanine, and has 13 residues. CDR3 DNA only is kept here, 39 bases in frame from base 1. The germline V gene gives CDR1 as SGDLS and CDR2 as YYNGEE. Relative to germline, V is missing 3 bases and J is missing 14 bases, with 8 bases of the junction outside any gene match. This TCR came from a person aged 25 to 40 with breast cancer. What was sequenced was blood. The V and J segments used are TRBV9 and TRBJ2-1; TRBD1 lines up with 10 middle nucleotides. The CDR3 reads as follows: CASSETTGTGEFF. The nucleotide sequence is given as TGTGCCAGCAGCGAGACCACCGGGACAGGGGAGTTCTTC.